This T cell receptor beta chain derives from a study of vaccination effects on CD4 cells after COVID-19. Looking at the study overall: Post-vaccine specimens arrived a median 72 days past the second dose.

Notes on this clone: The antigen is not known.

In germline, CDR1 is SGDLS, CDR2 YYNGEE. The CDR3 covers 14 residues. V was clipped by 3 bases and J by 1 base; unmatched bases: 1. Expansion with viral peptide pools was applied to antigen-specific CD4+ T cells by the ViraFEST assay prior to sequencing. Following culture for nine to ten days, CD4+ T cells were isolated. Each participant was given two doses of one vaccine (BNT162b2 or mRNA-1273). Cultures used approximately 2 million PBMC per well, 7.5 to 10 IU/ml IL-2 and approximately 10 ug/ml peptides. A half-medium replacement with IL-2 medium was carried out on days 3 and 7. Study-wide findings and caveats: Whether induced by infection or by vaccine, clones showed marked clonal contraction late after vaccination.

Clones were read by immunoSEQ multiplex PCR, and TCRdb kept only the in-frame ones, dropping some. The sample holds around 46,000 clones; about four fifths are singletons and the top ten take over 13%. This chain uses TRBV9 with TRBJ1-5; TRBD1 matches 7 bases. The TCR was taken from a human donor who received a COVID-19 vaccine. Here the sequenced sample was CD4+ T cells from PBMCs cultured with HCoV-OC43 spike peptides, taken after COVID-19 vaccination. Subset of the sample: HCoV-OC43 spike overlapping peptide pool stimulation. The CDR3 DNA follows: TGTGCCAGCAGCGAGGGACAGAGCAATCAGCCCCAGCATTTT. Encoded protein: CASSEGQSNQPQHF.